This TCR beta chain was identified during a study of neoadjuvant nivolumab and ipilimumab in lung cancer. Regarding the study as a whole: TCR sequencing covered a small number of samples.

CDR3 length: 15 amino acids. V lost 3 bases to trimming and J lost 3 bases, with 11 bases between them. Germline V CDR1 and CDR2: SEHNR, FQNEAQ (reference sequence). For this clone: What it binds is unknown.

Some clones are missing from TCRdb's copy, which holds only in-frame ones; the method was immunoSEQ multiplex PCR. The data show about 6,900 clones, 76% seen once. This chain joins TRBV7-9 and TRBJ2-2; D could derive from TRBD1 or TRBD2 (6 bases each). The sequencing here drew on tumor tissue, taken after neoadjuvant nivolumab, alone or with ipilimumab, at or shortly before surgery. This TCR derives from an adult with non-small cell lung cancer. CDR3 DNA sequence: TGTGCCAGCAGCTTCCCTGGGGGGCACACCGGGGAGCTGTTTTTT. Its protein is CASSFPGGHTGELFF.